Below, 2 T cell receptor beta chains from the same sample are listed, as sequenced in a study of T cell changes during pregnancy in multiple sclerosis. TCRdb's table, derived via immunoSEQ multiplex PCR, lists solely in-frame clones and lacks some. The table lists approximately 30,000 clones, 80% to 90% of them singletons, with over 8.5% in the top ten. This specimen consisted of CD8+ T cells from peripheral blood mononuclear cells, obtained in the third trimester of pregnancy. The receptors originated from a female donor with multiple sclerosis, enrolled in a pregnancy study.

V and J are TRBV27 and TRBJ1-1; maybe TRBD1 (5 bases). V lost 8 bases and J 5 bases, leaving 12 bases between the germline ends. This CDR3 has 12 residues. CDR1 MNHEY and CDR2 SMNVEV come from the germline V gene (reference sequence). DNA for the CDR3: TGTGCCAGCCAGGGAATAGGGACTGAAGCTTTCTTT. Translated: CASQGIGTEAFF.

V and J are TRBV29-1 and TRBJ2-7; D unresolved. This CDR3 is 14 amino acids long. Trimming shortened V by 1 base and J by 2 bases, and 12 bases separated the two germline ends. In germline, CDR1 is SQVTM, CDR2 ANQGSEA. CDR3 amino acids: CSVEGTTEPYEQYF. DNA of the CDR3: TGCAGCGTTGAAGGCACTACCGAACCCTACGAGCAGTACTTC.